This T cell receptor (beta chain) was captured by sequencing in a study of response to subunit inactivated influenza vaccine. General observations from the study: A suggestion made by the authors is that each seasonal influenza vaccination recruits few new T cells.

A single record per CDR3 protein comes from TCRdb applying MiXCR to the RT-PCR reads. The table records some 200,000 distinct CDR3 sequences, 9.5% to 15% of them present only once. In this sample, this clonotype turned up a few times. Its antigen is not known. The J segment lost 5 bases and the V segment lost 5 bases, leaving 6 bases of the junction unmatched. The length of the CDR3 is 15 residues. The germline gives CDR1 SGHVS, CDR2 FNYEAQ. The data were also submitted as part of a second study, on T cells expressing NK-cell markers. From that second work: In generating TCR beta cDNA, 5'RACE template switching with UMIs was used. TCR beta repertoires came from sorted CD3+CD56+NKG2C+, CD3+CD56+NKG2C- and CD3+CD56-NKG2C+ T cells. One of eight sequenced donors was HCMV-seronegative; the other seven were seropositive. Unclear, still, was the HCMV specificity of the expanded NKG2C+ T cell clones.

The material was CD8+ T cells sorted from PBMCs, obtained about 13 days after vaccination. This sequence was found in a man in his forties or fifties who received an inactivated influenza vaccine. This chain joins TRBV7-6 and TRBJ2-7; 13 positions match TRBD2. The CDR3 bases are TGTGCCAGCAGCACAGGGACTAGCGGGAACCACGAGCAGTACTTC. It codes for CASSTGTSGNHEQYF.